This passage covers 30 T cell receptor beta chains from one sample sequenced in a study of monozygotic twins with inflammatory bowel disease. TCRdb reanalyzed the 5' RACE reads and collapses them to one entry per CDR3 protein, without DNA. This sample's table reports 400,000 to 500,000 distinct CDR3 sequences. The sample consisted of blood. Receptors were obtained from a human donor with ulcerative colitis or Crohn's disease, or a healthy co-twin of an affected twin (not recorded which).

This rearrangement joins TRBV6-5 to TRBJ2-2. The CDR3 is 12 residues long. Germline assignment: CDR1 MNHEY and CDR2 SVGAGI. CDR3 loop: CASSKNAGELFF.

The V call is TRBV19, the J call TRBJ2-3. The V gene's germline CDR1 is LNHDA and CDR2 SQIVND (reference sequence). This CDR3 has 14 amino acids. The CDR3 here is CASSQQSAADTQYF.

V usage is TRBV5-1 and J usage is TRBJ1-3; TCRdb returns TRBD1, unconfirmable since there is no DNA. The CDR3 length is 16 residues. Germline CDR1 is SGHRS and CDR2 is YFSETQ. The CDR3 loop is CASSGSGQGTGNTIYF.

The CDR3 protein is CAWSGLAGATTDTQYF. V gene TRBV30 combines with J gene TRBJ2-3; TCRdb lists TRBD2, though no DNA is available to test this call. The CDR3 totals 16 residues. Germline loops: CDR1 GTSNPN, CDR2 SVGIG (reference sequence).

The CDR3 sequence is CASSFPVRPEKLFF. The rearrangement uses TRBV5-5 and TRBJ1-4. Looked up from germline, CDR1 is SGHKS and CDR2 is YYEKEE (reference sequence). The CDR3 length is 14 residues.

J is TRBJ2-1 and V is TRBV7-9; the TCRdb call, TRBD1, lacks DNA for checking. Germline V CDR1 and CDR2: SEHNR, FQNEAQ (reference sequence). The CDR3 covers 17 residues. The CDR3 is CASSSTQRGASYNEQFF.

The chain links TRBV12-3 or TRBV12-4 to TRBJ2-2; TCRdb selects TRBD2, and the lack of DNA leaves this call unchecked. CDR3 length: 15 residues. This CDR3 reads CASSLGTSGSGELFF.

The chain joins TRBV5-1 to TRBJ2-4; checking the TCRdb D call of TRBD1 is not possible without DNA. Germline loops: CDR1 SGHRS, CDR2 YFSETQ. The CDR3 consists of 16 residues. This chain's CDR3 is CASSLQGARVSNIQYF.

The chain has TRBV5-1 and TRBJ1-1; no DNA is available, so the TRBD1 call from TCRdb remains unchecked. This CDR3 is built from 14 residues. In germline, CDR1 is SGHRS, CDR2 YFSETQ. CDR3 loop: CASSLPGPNTEAFF.

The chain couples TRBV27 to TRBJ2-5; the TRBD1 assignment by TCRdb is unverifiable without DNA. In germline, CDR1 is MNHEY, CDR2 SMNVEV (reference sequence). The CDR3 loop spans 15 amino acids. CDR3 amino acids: CASALPQGPGETQYF.

CDR3 region: CASSPGGTENIQYF. The gene calls are TRBV28 and TRBJ2-4; there is no DNA to check the TCRdb D call of TRBD1. This CDR3 contains 14 residues. Germline lookup yields CDR1 MDHEN and CDR2 SYDVKM.

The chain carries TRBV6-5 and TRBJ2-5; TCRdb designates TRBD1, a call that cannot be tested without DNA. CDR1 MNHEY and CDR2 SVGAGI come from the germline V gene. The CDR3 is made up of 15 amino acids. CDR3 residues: CASSYPRGEGETQYF.

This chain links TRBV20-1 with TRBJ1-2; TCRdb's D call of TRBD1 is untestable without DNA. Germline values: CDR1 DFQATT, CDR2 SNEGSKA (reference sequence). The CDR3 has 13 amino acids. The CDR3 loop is CSAGGVTNYGYTF.

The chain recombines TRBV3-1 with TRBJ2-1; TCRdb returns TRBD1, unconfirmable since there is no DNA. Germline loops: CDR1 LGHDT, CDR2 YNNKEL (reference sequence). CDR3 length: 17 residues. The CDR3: CASSPLGAGTTYNEQFF.

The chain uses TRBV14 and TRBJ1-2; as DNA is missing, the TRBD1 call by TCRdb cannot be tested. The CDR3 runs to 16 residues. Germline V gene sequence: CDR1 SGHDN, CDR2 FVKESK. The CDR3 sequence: CASSQDPGVPNYGYTF.

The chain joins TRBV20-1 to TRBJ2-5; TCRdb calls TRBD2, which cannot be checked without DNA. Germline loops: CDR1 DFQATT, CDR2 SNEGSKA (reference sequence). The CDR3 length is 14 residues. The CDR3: CSASSVRLQETQYF.

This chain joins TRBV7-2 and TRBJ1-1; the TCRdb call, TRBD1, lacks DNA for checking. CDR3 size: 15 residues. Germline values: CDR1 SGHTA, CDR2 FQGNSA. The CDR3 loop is CASSLATGGEFEAFF.

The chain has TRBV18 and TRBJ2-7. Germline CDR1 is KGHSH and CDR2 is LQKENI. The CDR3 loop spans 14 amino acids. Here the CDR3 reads CASLPTTSSYEQYF. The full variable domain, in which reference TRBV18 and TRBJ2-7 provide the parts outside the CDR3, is NAGVMQNPRHLVRRRGQEARLRCSPMKGHSHVYWYRQLPEEGLKFMVYLQKENIIDESGMPKERFSAEFPKEGPSILRIQQVVRGDSAAYFCASLPTTSSYEQYFGPGTRLTVT.

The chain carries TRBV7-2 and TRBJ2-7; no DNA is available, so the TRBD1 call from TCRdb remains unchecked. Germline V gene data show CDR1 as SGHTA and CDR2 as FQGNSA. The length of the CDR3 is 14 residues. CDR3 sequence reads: CASKSDPSVYEQYF.

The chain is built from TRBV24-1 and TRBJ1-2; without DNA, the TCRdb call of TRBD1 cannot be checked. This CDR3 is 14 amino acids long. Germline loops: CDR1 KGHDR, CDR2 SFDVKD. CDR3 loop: CATSDRDRVGGYTF.

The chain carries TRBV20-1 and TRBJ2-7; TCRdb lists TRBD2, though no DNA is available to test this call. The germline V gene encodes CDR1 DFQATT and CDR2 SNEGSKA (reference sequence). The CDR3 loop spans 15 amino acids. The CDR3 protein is CSATALAGGPYEQYF.

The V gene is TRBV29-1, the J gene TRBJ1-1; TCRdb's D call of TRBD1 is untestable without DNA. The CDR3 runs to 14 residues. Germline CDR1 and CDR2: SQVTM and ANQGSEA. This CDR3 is CSVPGRTANTEAFF.

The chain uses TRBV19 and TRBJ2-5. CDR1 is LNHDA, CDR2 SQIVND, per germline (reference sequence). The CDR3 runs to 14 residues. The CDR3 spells CASSISGAQETQYF.

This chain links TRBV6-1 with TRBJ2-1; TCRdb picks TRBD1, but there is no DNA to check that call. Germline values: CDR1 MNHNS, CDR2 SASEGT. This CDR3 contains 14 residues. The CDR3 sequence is CASRERGVVNEQFF.

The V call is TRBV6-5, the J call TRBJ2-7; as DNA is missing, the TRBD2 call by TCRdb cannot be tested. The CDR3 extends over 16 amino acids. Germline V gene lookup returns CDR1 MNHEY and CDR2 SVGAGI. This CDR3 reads CASSYQAGGPINEQYF.

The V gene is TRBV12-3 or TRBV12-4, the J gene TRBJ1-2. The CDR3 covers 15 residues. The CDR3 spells CASTSSVSLNYGYTF.

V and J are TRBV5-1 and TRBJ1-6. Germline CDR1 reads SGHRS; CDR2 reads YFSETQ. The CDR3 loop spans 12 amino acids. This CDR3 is CASSIGDSPLHF.

The CDR3 is CASSPRQGGRTEAFF. The V call is TRBV3-1, the J call TRBJ1-1; TCRdb calls TRBD1, which cannot be checked without DNA. The length of the CDR3 is 15 residues. Germline-derived CDR1 and CDR2 are LGHDT and YNNKEL (reference sequence).

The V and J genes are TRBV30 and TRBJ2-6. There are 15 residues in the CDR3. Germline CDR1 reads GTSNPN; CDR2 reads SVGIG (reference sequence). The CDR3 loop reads CAWRALGTGANVLTF.

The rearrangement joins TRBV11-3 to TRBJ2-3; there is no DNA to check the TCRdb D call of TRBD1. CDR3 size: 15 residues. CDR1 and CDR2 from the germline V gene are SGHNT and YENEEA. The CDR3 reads CASSRTGEKADTQYF.